This T cell receptor (beta chain) was sequenced during a study of blood T cell repertoires in COVID-19 (dated by TCRdb to between 2020 and 2021). Broadly, across the study: Collaborator samples came from the United States, Italy and Spain and covered acute and convalescent phases of COVID-19. Where available, HLA class I and class II types were taken from metadata supplied by the sample provider and were not determined by assay-based typing. A de-identified subject ID, COVID-19 status, age in years and sex were almost always included in the sample metadata. The repertoires were released in a freely available public database intended as a resource for research on the immune response to SARS-CoV-2. Deeply sampled blood TCRbeta repertoires from subjects exposed to, actively infected with, or recovered from COVID-19 were included in the dataset. The samples were drawn from two sources: the first 160 participants of the ongoing ImmuneRACE study, and fewer than 1,500 subjects contributed by 6 global collaborators. The material from the prospective study consisted of cDNA or gDNA derived from T cells, B-cell-depleted T cells, or PBMCs. Study-wide findings and limitations: How much clinical and demographic metadata was included differed by source and by participant, and the metadata was provided uncurated.

Whole blood was collected in K2EDTA tubes by collaborating institutions according to the institutions' own protocols. For TCRbeta analysis, collaborator samples were shipped as frozen whole blood, as isolated PBMCs, or as DNA extracted from either sample type. A distance of 10 bases separates the germline ends of V and J, which lose 0 bases and 0 bases respectively. Looking up the germline V gene (reference sequence) yields CDR1 SGHNT and CDR2 YYREEE. The CDR3 runs 15 amino acids, cysteine and phenylalanine included. Only the CDR3 portion is preserved as DNA: 45 bases, with reading frame beginning at the first base. The immunoSEQ Assay, a bias-controlled multiplex PCR, was used to amplify TCRbeta CDR3 regions from genomic DNA. The source study handled its data this way. Nucleated cell counts per sample were estimated from amplification of reference gene primers within the assay. To quantify the absolute abundance of each unique TCRbeta CDR3 rearrangement, sequence reads were collapsed and filtered. For each sample, productive Simpson clonality was calculated as the square root of Simpson's diversity index across productive rearrangements. TCRdb mirrors the immuneACCESS table, restricted to in-frame sequences. Some clones are absent from its copies; in checked studies, under half trace to an unresolved V gene, and the reason for the others is unknown. V, J and clone size derive from that table, while D and trimming were established from the DNA sequence. Present in this sample are 100,000 to 150,000 clones, about nine tenths of which were seen just once. The top ten hold 10% of the sample.

Of note for this clone: This receptor's antigen is unknown. No per-base quality is available; no much larger clone lies one base away.

The chain joins TRBV5-4 to TRBJ2-7, with a weak D call of TRBD2 (6 bases match). This receptor was taken from a man aged 45-60 years with acute or convalescent COVID-19. The sequencing sample was made of peripheral blood. DNA sequence: TGTGCCAGCAGCTTGGACGGGGACTCCTCCTACGAGCAGTACTTC. Its protein reads: CASSLDGDSSYEQYF.